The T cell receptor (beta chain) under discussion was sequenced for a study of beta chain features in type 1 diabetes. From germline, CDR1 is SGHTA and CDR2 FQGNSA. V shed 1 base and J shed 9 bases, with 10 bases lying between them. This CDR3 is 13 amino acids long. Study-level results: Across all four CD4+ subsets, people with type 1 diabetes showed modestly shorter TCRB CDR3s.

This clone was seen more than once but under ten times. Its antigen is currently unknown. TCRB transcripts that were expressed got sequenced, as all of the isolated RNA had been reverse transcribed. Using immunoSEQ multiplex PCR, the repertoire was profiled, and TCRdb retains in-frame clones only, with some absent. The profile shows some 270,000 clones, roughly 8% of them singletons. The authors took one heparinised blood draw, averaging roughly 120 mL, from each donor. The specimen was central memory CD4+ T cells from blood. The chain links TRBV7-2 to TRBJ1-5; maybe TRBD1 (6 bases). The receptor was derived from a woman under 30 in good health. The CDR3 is CASSLGGAGPQHF. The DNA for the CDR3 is TGTGCCAGCAGCTTAGGGGGGGCGGGGCCCCAGCATTTT.